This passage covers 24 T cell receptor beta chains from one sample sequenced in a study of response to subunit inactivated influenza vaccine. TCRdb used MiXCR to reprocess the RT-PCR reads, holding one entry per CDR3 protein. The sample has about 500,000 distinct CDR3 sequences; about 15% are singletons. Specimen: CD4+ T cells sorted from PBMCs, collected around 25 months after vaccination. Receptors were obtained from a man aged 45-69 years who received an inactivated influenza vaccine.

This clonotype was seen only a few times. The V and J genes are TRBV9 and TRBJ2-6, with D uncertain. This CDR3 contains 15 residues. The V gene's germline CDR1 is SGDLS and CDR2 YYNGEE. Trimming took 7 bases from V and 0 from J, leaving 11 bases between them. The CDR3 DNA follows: TGTGCCAGCTCCGGTAGGTTCTCTGGGGCCAACGTCCTGACTTTC. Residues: CASSGRFSGANVLTF. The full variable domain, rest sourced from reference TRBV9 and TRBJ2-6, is DSGVTQTPKHLITATGQRVTLRCSPRSGDLSVYWYQQSLDQGLQFLIQYYNGEERAKGNILERFSAQQFPDLHSELNLSSLELGDSALYFCASSGRFSGANVLTFGAGSRLTVL.

The CDR3 nucleotides are TGTGCCAGCAGCTTATATAGCTCCACAAGGGGAGATACGCAGTATTTT. It translates to CASSLYSSTRGDTQYF. The gene calls are TRBV7-3 and TRBJ2-3, with TRBD1 as a possible D gene (5 bases). This CDR3 is 16 amino acids long. Germline V gene sequence: CDR1 SGHTA, CDR2 FQGTGA. Trimming removed 2 bases at V and 5 bases at J, with 17 bases between.

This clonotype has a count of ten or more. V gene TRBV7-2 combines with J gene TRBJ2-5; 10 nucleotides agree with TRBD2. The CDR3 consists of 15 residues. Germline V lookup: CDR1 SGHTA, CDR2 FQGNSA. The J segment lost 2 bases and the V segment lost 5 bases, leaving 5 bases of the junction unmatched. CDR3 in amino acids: CASSTSSGSQETQYF. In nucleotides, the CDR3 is TGTGCCAGCAGCACTTCTAGCGGGAGTCAAGAGACCCAGTACTTC.

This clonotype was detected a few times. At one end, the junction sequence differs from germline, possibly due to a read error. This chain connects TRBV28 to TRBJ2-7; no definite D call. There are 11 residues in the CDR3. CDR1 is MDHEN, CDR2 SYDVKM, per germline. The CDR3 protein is CATSLGYEQYF. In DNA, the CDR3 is TGTGCCACCAGTCTCGGGTACGAGCAGTACTTC.

Here the CDR3 reads CSATNTNTEAFF. The CDR3 coding sequence is TGCAGTGCTACCAATACGAACACTGAAGCTTTCTTT. This chain uses TRBV20-1 with TRBJ1-1; D is undetermined. The germline V gene encodes CDR1 DFQATT and CDR2 SNEGSKA (reference sequence). V was pared by 4 bases and J by 1 base, with 7 bases between. The CDR3 sequence is 12 residues long.

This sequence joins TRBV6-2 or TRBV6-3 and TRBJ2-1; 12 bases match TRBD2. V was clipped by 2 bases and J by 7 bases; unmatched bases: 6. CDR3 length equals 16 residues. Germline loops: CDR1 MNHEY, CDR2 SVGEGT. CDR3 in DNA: TGTGCCAGCAGTTACCACGGACTAGCGGGAACAAATGAGCAGTTCTTC. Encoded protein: CASSYHGLAGTNEQFF.

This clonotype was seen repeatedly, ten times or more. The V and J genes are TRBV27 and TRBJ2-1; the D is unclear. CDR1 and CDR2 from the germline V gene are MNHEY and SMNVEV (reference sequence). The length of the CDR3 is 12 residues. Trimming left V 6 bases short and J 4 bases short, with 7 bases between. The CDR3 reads CASREGYNEQFF. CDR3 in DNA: TGTGCCAGCAGAGAAGGGTACAATGAGCAGTTCTTC.

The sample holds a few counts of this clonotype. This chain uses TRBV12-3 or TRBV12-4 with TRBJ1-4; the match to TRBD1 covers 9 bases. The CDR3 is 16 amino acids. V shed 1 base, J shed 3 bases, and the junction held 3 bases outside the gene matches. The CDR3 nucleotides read TGTGCCAGCAGTTTAGACGGGACAGGGCCTAATGAAAAACTGTTTTTT. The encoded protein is CASSLDGTGPNEKLFF.

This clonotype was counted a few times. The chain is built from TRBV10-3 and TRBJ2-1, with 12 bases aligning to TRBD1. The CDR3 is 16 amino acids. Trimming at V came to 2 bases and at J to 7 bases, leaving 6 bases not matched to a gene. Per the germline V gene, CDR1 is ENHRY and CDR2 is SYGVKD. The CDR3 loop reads CAISEGDRGHGNEQFF. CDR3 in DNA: TGTGCCATCAGTGAGGGGGACAGGGGGCATGGGAATGAGCAGTTCTTC.

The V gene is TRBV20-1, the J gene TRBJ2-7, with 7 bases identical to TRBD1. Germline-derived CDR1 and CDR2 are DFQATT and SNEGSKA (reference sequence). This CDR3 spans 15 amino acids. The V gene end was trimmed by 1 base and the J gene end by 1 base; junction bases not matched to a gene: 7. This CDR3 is CSARAKTGNSYEQYF. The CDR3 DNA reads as TGCAGTGCTAGAGCTAAGACAGGGAATTCCTACGAGCAGTACTTC.

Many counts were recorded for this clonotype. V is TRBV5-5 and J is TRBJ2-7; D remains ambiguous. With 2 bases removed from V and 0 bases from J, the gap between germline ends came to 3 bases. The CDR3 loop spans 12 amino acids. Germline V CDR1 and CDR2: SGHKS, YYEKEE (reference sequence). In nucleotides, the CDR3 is TGTGCCAGCAGCTTTCTCTCCTACGAGCAGTACTTC. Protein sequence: CASSFLSYEQYF.

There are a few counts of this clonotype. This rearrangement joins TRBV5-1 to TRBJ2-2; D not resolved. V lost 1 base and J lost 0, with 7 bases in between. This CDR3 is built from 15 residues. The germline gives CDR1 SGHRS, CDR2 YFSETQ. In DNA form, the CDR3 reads TGCGCCAGCAGCTTGTACGTTTCGAACACCGGGGAGCTGTTTTTT. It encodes CASSLYVSNTGELFF.

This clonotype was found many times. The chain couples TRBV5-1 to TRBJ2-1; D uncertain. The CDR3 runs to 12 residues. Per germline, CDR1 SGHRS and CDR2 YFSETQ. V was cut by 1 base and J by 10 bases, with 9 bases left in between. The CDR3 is CASSLFVEEQFF. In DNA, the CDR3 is TGCGCCAGCAGCTTGTTCGTGGAAGAGCAGTTCTTC.

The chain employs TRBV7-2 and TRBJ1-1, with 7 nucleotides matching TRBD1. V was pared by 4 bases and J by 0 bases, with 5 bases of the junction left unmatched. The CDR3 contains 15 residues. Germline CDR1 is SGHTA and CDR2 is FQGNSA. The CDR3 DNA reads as TGTGCCAGCAGCTCAACAGGGGCCCTGAACACTGAAGCTTTCTTT. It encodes CASSSTGALNTEAFF.

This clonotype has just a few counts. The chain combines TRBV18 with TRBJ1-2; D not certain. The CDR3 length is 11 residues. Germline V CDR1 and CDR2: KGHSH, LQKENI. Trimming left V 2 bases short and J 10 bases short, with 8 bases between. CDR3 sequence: CASSPNVDYTF. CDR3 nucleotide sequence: TGTGCCAGCTCACCAAACGTCGACTACACCTTC. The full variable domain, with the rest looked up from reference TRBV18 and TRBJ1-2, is NAGVMQNPRHLVRRRGQEARLRCSPMKGHSHVYWYRQLPEEGLKFMVYLQKENIIDESGMPKERFSAEFPKEGPSILRIQQVVRGDSAAYFCASSPNVDYTFGSGTRLTVV.

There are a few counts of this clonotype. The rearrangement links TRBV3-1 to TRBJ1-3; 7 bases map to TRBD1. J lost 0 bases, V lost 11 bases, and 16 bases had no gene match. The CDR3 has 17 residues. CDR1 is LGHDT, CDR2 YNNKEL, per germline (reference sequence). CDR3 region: CASSQPGQYYSGNTIYF. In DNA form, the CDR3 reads TGTGCCTCCTCCCAACCGGGACAGTACTACTCTGGAAACACCATATATTTT.

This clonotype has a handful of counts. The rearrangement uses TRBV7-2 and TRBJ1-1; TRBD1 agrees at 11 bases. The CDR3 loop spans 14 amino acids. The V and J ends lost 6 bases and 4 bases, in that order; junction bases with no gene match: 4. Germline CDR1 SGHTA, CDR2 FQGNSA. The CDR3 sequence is CASREGTGGTEAFF. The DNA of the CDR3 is TGTGCCAGCAGGGAAGGGACAGGGGGCACTGAAGCTTTCTTT.

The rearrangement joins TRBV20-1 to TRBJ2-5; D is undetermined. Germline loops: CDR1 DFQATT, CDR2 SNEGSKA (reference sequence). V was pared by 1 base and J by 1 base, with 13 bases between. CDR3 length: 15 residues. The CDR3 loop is CSARVLIQFQETQYF. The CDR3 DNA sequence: TGCAGTGCTAGAGTACTCATCCAGTTCCAAGAGACCCAGTACTTC.

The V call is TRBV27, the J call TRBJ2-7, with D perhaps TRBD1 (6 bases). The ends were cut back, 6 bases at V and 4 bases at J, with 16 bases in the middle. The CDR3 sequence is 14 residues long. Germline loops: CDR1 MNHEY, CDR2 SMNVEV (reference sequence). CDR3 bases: TGTGCCAGCAGACCCGGGACAAAACTGTACGAGCAGTACTTC. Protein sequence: CASRPGTKLYEQYF.

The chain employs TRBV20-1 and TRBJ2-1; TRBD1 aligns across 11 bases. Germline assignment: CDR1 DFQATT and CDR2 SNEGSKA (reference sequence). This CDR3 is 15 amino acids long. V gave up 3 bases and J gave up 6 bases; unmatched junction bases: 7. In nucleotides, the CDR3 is TGCAGTGCTAGGCCTGGGACAGGGGGGATCAATGAGCAGTTCTTC. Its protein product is CSARPGTGGINEQFF.

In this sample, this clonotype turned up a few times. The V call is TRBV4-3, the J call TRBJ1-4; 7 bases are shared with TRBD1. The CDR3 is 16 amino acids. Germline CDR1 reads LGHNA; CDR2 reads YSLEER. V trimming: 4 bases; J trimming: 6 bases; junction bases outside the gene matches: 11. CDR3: CASSRNHRGRDEKLFF. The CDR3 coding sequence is TGCGCCAGCAGCCGCAACCACAGGGGAAGGGATGAAAAACTGTTTTTT.

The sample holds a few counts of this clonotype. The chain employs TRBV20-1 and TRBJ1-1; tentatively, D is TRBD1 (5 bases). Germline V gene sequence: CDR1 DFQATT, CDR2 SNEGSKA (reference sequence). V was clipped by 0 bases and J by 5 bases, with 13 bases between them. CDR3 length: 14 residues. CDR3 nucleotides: TGCAGTGCTAGAGAATCAGGGCCGAAGACTGAAGCTTTCTTT. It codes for CSARESGPKTEAFF.

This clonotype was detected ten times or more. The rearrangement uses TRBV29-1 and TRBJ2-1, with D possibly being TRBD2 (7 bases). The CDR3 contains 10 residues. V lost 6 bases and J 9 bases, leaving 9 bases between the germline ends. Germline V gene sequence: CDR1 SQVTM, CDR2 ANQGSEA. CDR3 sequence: CSVGGAEQFF. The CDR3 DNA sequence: TGCAGCGTGGGGGGGGCTGAGCAGTTCTTC.

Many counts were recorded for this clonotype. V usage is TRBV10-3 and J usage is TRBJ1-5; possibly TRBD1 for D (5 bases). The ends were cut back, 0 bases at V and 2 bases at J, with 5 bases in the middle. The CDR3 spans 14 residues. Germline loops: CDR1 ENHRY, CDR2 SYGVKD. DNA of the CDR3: TGTGCCATCAGTGAGTCGACAGGCAATCAGCCCCAGCATTTT. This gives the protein CAISESTGNQPQHF.